A single sample is the source of the 18 T cell receptor beta chains below, sequenced in a study of T cell responses to AZD1222 COVID-19 vaccine. Assay used: immunoSEQ multiplex PCR; TCRdb lists only in-frame clones, some missing. The table includes more than 95,000 clones, roughly 82% detected once. Material: peripheral blood, obtained on day 0 of AZD1222 vaccination. The receptors shown here come from an adult in good health.

The chain links TRBV7-2 to TRBJ1-2; D gene uncertain. Germline V gives CDR1 SGHTA, CDR2 FQGNSA. The V end lost 5 bases, the J end lost 2 bases, and 15 bases lay between the germline ends. This CDR3 has 15 amino acids. The CDR3 here is CASSLSFDTNYGYTF. The DNA for the CDR3 is TGTGCCAGCAGCCTCTCTTTCGACACAAACTATGGCTACACCTTC. Combining the CDR3 with reference TRBV7-2 and TRBJ1-2 gives the whole variable domain GAGVSQSPSNKVTEKGKDVELRCDPISGHTALYWYRQSLGQGLEFLIYFQGNSAPDKSGLPSDRFSAERTGGSVSTLTIQRTQQEDSAVYLCASSLSFDTNYGYTFGSGTRLTVV.

This chain links TRBV5-6 with TRBJ2-3, with D perhaps being TRBD1 or TRBD2 (6 bases each). The length of the CDR3 is 13 residues. Per the germline V gene, CDR1 is SGHDT and CDR2 is YYEEEE. V dropped 4 bases and J dropped 7 bases, with 13 bases sitting between them. The chain's CDR3 is CASSTGASYTQYF. Written as DNA, the CDR3 is TGTGCCAGCAGCACGGGGGCTTCCTATACGCAGTATTTT.

This clone was observed a single time. The J gene is TRBJ2-3, the V gene TRBV19, with D uncertain. CDR3 length: 12 residues. Germline CDR1 is LNHDA and CDR2 is SQIVND (reference sequence). Trimming pared 5 bases from V and 8 bases from J, leaving 11 bases between. The CDR3 loop is CASSQERATQYF. The CDR3 region has the DNA TGTGCCAGTAGTCAGGAAAGGGCTACGCAGTATTTT.

This chain uses TRBV5-6 with TRBJ1-2; 8 bases are a match to TRBD1. Germline V gene lookup returns CDR1 SGHDT and CDR2 YYEEEE. Trimming at V came to 5 bases and at J to 4 bases, leaving 7 bases not matched to a gene. This CDR3 region has 14 residues. This chain's CDR3 is CASRNPGGGYGYTF. The CDR3 region has the DNA TGTGCCAGCAGAAATCCAGGGGGCGGCTATGGCTACACCTTC.

The chain employs TRBV10-3 and TRBJ2-7; 10 bases line up with TRBD2. Germline CDR1 is ENHRY and CDR2 is SYGVKD. The CDR3 runs to 16 residues. V dropped 4 bases and J dropped 2; count of bases not matched to a gene: 8. CDR3 loop: CAISGSSGGRTYEQYF. CDR3 nucleotide sequence: TGTGCCATCAGTGGATCTAGCGGGGGCAGGACCTACGAGCAGTACTTC.

This sequence joins TRBV3-1 (or the pseudogene TRBV3-2) and TRBJ1-4; D is unresolved. Germline lookup yields CDR1 LGHDT and CDR2 YNNKEL (reference sequence). The CDR3 extends over 14 amino acids. V was pared by 3 bases and J by 0 bases, with 5 bases between. The DNA of the CDR3 is TGTGCCAGCAGCCAGAGAGCAACTAATGAAAAACTGTTTTTT. Its translation: CASSQRATNEKLFF.

With regard to this clone: Additional DNA sequences in this sample encode the identical CDR3. CDR3 nucleotide sequence: TGTGCCAGCAGCTTACAGGGCTCTGGAAACACCATATATTTT. The encoded protein is CASSLQGSGNTIYF. The rearrangement uses TRBV5-4 and TRBJ1-3; a weak D match, TRBD1 (6 bases). This CDR3 spans 14 amino acids. The germline CDR1 and CDR2 sequences are SGHNT and YYREEE (reference sequence). V was pared by 2 bases and J by 0 bases, with 6 bases between.

This CDR3 reads CASSLSGGGGTQYF. The CDR3 DNA reads as TGTGCCAGCAGCTTATCGGGCGGGGGGGGAACCCAGTACTTC. The chain has TRBV7-2 and TRBJ2-5; TRBD2 agrees at 9 bases. There are 14 residues in the CDR3. Germline-derived CDR1 and CDR2 are SGHTA and FQGNSA. The ends lost 2 bases at V and 8 bases at J; junction bases unmatched: 6.

This clone was detected once. The J gene is TRBJ1-3, the V gene TRBV7-2, with 7 bases lining up with TRBD1. Germline values: CDR1 SGHTA, CDR2 FQGNSA. This CDR3 region has 16 residues. V shed 5 bases, J shed 4 bases, and the junction held 11 bases outside the gene matches. CDR3 sequence (DNA): TGTGCCAGCAGCACCACAGGGGTTTCGGGCGGAAACACCATATATTTT. This codes for CASSTTGVSGGNTIYF.

V is TRBV6-1 and J is TRBJ2-7; D assignment may be TRBD1 or TRBD2 (6 bases each). Trimming left V 1 base short and J 4 bases short, with 26 bases between. Germline V gene sequence: CDR1 MNHNS, CDR2 SASEGT. The CDR3 sequence is 19 residues long. The CDR3, as DNA: TGTGCCAGCAGTGAAGTTCTAAGGTGGAGGGGGTCCGACCGTTACGAGCAGTACTTC. Its translation is CASSEVLRWRGSDRYEQYF.

The chain employs TRBV7-9 and TRBJ1-2; 7 nucleotides agree with TRBD1. CDR3 length: 13 amino acids. The V gene's germline CDR1 is SEHNR and CDR2 FQNEAQ (reference sequence). The V and J ends lost 5 bases and 4 bases, in that order; junction bases with no gene match: 4. In nucleotides, the CDR3 is TGTGCCAGCAGCCCAACAGGGGTCTATGGCTACACCTTC. Translating it yields CASSPTGVYGYTF.

This rearrangement joins TRBV6-5 to TRBJ2-3; 7 positions match TRBD2. This CDR3 contains 15 residues. Germline V gene data show CDR1 as MNHEY and CDR2 as SVGAGI. J lost 1 base, V lost 7 bases, and 8 bases had no gene match. CDR3 bases: TGTGCCAGCATGGGGGGGAGGGAGGGCACAGATACGCAGTATTTT. Its protein is CASMGGREGTDTQYF.

As DNA, the CDR3 is TGTGCCAGCTCACCAGGCCACCCTCGGACTGAAGCTTTCTTT. Its protein product is CASSPGHPRTEAFF. The chain joins TRBV18 to TRBJ1-1; no definite D call. This CDR3 is 14 amino acids long. V lost 2 bases and J lost 5, with 12 bases in between. Germline CDR1 KGHSH, CDR2 LQKENI.

The CDR3 is CSASDGTVYNEQFF. In DNA, the CDR3 is TGCAGTGCTAGTGATGGGACAGTCTACAATGAGCAGTTCTTC. The chain combines TRBV20-1 with TRBJ2-1; 7 nucleotides match TRBD1. Germline trimming cut 3 bases from V and 3 bases from J; bases unmatched to any gene: 5. This CDR3 has 14 amino acids. Germline-derived CDR1 and CDR2 are DFQATT and SNEGSKA (reference sequence).

The rearrangement uses TRBV3-1 (or the pseudogene TRBV3-2) and TRBJ1-1; D is unclear. The V and J ends lost 4 bases and 0 bases respectively, with 6 bases between them. Germline V gives CDR1 LGHDT, CDR2 YNNKEL (reference sequence). This CDR3 spans 13 amino acids. In DNA, the CDR3 is TGTGCCAGCAGCCGCGACCTGAACACTGAAGCTTTCTTT. Translation gives CASSRDLNTEAFF.

V gene TRBV3-1 (or the pseudogene TRBV3-2) combines with J gene TRBJ1-2; D unresolved. The V end was cut by 0 bases, the J end by 5 bases, with 19 bases between. Germline V CDR1 and CDR2: LGHDT, YNNKEL (reference sequence). The CDR3 consists of 17 residues. The chain's CDR3 is CASSQEGDRQARYGYTF. CDR3 coding DNA: TGTGCCAGCAGCCAAGAGGGAGACCGCCAAGCGAGGTATGGCTACACCTTC.

This rearrangement joins TRBV4-2 to TRBJ1-1; 7 bases are a match to TRBD1. The V gene's germline CDR1 is LGHNA and CDR2 YNFKEQ. CDR3 size: 15 residues. The V gene end was trimmed by 1 base and the J gene end by 9 bases; junction bases not matched to a gene: 11. This CDR3 reads CASSQGGAMDRKAFF. The CDR3 DNA follows: TGTGCCAGCAGCCAAGGCGGGGCGATGGACAGGAAAGCTTTCTTT.

The chain joins TRBV11-2 to TRBJ2-1; D perhaps matches TRBD1 (6 bases). CDR1 and CDR2 from the germline V gene are SGHAT and FQNNGV. Trimming took 2 bases from V and 6 from J, leaving 14 bases between them. CDR3 length equals 15 residues. For the CDR3, the DNA is TGTGCCAGCAGCTTATTACAGGGTTCTGCCAATGAGCAGTTCTTC. The encoded protein is CASSLLQGSANEQFF.